This entry lists 14 T cell receptor beta chains sequenced from one sample in a study of blood T cell repertoires in COVID-19. Libraries were prepared by immunoSEQ multiplex PCR; TCRdb keeps only in-frame clonotypes and omits some of them. The sample carries some 160,000 clones, roughly nine tenths recorded once. Sequencing was carried out using peripheral blood. All receptors derive from an older woman with acute or convalescent COVID-19.

The chain carries TRBV27 and TRBJ1-1, with D possibly TRBD1 on 6 matching bases. CDR3 size: 15 residues. Germline assignment: CDR1 MNHEY and CDR2 SMNVEV (reference sequence). V shed 1 base and J shed 1 base, with 10 bases lying between them. The CDR3 here is CASSLLGHKNTEAFF. The DNA of the CDR3 is TGTGCCAGCAGTTTATTGGGACACAAGAACACTGAAGCTTTCTTT.

The chain links TRBV28 to TRBJ2-4; a possible D gene is TRBD2 (6 bases). Trimming removed 2 bases from V and 1 base from J, with 15 bases in between. Per germline, CDR1 MDHEN and CDR2 SYDVKM. CDR3 length: 17 amino acids. The CDR3 DNA reads as TGTGCCAGCAGTTTAGTTTCGGGTGGGGGGGCCAAAAACATTCAGTACTTC. This gives the protein CASSLVSGGGAKNIQYF.

In this sample, this clone turned up a few times. V and J are TRBV24-1 and TRBJ2-1; 15 nucleotides line up with TRBD2. Germline CDR1 and CDR2: KGHDR and SFDVKD. Trimming took 0 bases from V and 0 from J; bases not matched to a gene: 2. CDR3 length: 19 amino acids. CDR3 sequence: CATSDLGTSGGSSYNEQFF. The CDR3 DNA reads TGTGCCACCAGTGATTTGGGGACTAGCGGGGGGAGCTCCTACAATGAGCAGTTCTTC.

The V and J genes are TRBV7-2 and TRBJ1-5; 8 positions agree with TRBD1. CDR1 SGHTA and CDR2 FQGNSA come from the germline V gene. V was pared by 1 base and J by 6 bases, with 5 bases of the junction left unmatched. The CDR3 totals 15 residues. CDR3 coding DNA: TGTGCCAGCAGCTTAGTGTCAGGGGGCGTTCAGCCCCAGCATTTT. As protein: CASSLVSGGVQPQHF.

The gene calls are TRBV18 and TRBJ1-5; TRBD1 aligns across 10 bases. This CDR3 contains 14 residues. Germline CDR1 is KGHSH and CDR2 is LQKENI. V lost 5 bases and J lost 5; bases outside the gene matches: 3. In DNA form, the CDR3 reads TGTGCCAGCTCAGCCGGGACAGGGGATCAGCCCCAGCATTTT. Protein sequence: CASSAGTGDQPQHF.

This chain uses TRBV7-8 with TRBJ1-5; D ambiguous. The CDR3 loop spans 12 amino acids. Trimming stripped 5 bases from V and 7 bases from J, with 9 bases between. Per the germline V gene, CDR1 is SGHVS and CDR2 is FQNEAQ. The CDR3 spells CASSEGRQPQHF. The CDR3 DNA is TGTGCCAGCAGCGAGGGTAGACAGCCCCAGCATTTT.

The chain is built from TRBV16 and TRBJ1-3; D is possibly TRBD1 (5 bases). V was clipped by 1 base and J by 2 bases, with 12 bases between them. Per the germline V gene, CDR1 is KGHSY and CDR2 is FQNENV. This CDR3 comprises 16 residues. The CDR3 spells CASSQWPKGTGNTIYF. Written as DNA, the CDR3 is TGTGCCAGCAGCCAATGGCCAAAGGGGACTGGAAACACCATATATTTT.

The V and J genes are TRBV5-4 and TRBJ1-6; TRBD1 agrees at 9 bases. Per germline, CDR1 SGHNT and CDR2 YYREEE (reference sequence). With 4 bases clipped from V and 9 bases from J, the junction kept 5 bases outside the gene matches. The CDR3 runs 14 residues. Written as DNA, the CDR3 is TGTGCCAGCAGCCAAACAGGGGGCGTTTCACCCCTCCACTTT. Its protein product is CASSQTGGVSPLHF. The full variable domain, its missing parts supplied by reference TRBV5-4 and TRBJ1-6, is ETGVTQSPTHLIKTRGQQVTLRCSSQSGHNTVSWYQQALGQGPQFIFQYYREEENGRGNFPPRFSGLQFPNYSSELNVNALELDDSALYLCASSQTGGVSPLHFGNGTRLTVT.

The chain has TRBV7-9 and TRBJ2-1; 8 bases fit TRBD2. The CDR3 is made up of 15 amino acids. V dropped 1 base and J dropped 6; count of bases not matched to a gene: 5. Germline CDR1 and CDR2: SEHNR and FQNEAQ (reference sequence). The CDR3 nucleotides are TGTGCCAGCAGCTTAGGTAGCGGGATTGGCAATGAGCAGTTCTTC. The encoded protein is CASSLGSGIGNEQFF.

The genes are TRBV7-9 and TRBJ1-1; tentative D call: TRBD1 (6 bases). V lost 4 bases and J 7 bases, leaving 10 bases between the germline ends. CDR1 and CDR2 from the germline V gene are SEHNR and FQNEAQ (reference sequence). The CDR3 covers 12 residues. CDR3: CASSSRTDEAFF. CDR3 bases: TGTGCCAGCAGCTCCCGGACAGATGAAGCTTTCTTT. The whole variable domain, filled in from reference TRBV7-9 and TRBJ1-1, reads DTGVSQNPRHKITKRGQNVTFRCDPISEHNRLYWYRQTLGQGPEFLTYFQNEAQLEKSRLLSDRFSAERPKGSFSTLEIQRTEQGDSAMYLCASSSRTDEAFFGQGTRLTVV.

The chain links TRBV29-1 to TRBJ2-3; D may be TRBD1 (5 bases). There are 15 residues in the CDR3. V was cut by 6 bases and J by 2 bases, with 18 bases left in between. Germline CDR1 reads SQVTM; CDR2 reads ANQGSEA. The CDR3 loop reads CSVVGHNPLTDTQYF. In nucleotides, the CDR3 is TGCAGCGTCGTAGGACACAACCCACTCACAGATACGCAGTATTTT.

This chain links TRBV5-4 with TRBJ1-2, with TRBD1 as a possible D gene (5 bases). Germline CDR1 SGHNT, CDR2 YYREEE (reference sequence). The CDR3 is 17 residues long. The germline V and J ends were trimmed by 0 bases and 0 bases, with 15 bases remaining between them. CDR3 sequence: CASSLAWTQGANYGYTF. For the CDR3, the DNA is TGTGCCAGCAGCTTGGCCTGGACCCAGGGTGCTAACTATGGCTACACCTTC.

The chain combines TRBV14 with TRBJ2-1, with TRBD2 matching over 15 bases. Germline loops: CDR1 SGHDN, CDR2 FVKESK. V dropped 8 bases and J dropped 7; count of bases not matched to a gene: 3. This CDR3 is 14 amino acids long. The CDR3 is CASEGTSGGNEQFF. DNA of the CDR3: TGTGCCAGCGAGGGGACTAGCGGGGGGAATGAGCAGTTCTTC. The whole variable domain, remainder taken from reference TRBV14 and TRBJ2-1, is EAGVTQFPSHSVIEKGQTVTLRCDPISGHDNLYWYRRVMGKEIKFLLHFVKESKQDESGMPNNRFLAERTGGTYSTLKVQPAELEDSGVYFCASEGTSGGNEQFFGPGTRLTVL.

The rearrangement uses TRBV18 and TRBJ1-2; D might be TRBD1 (5 bases). With 5 bases removed from V and 3 bases from J, the gap between germline ends came to 22 bases. The CDR3 covers 17 residues. Germline V gene sequence: CDR1 KGHSH, CDR2 LQKENI. The chain's CDR3 is CASSSNFGQLRDYGYTF. The CDR3 DNA is TGTGCCAGCTCATCAAACTTCGGACAACTACGGGACTATGGCTACACCTTC.